These 8 T cell receptor beta chains were all obtained from the same sample, sequenced in a study of T cells in Graves' hyperthyroidism and ophthalmopathy. Researchers amplified the TCR beta CDR3 regions from RNA transcripts. HTBI primers were employed in a first-round RT-PCR of the TCR CDR3. Each CDR3 protein gets one entry after TCRdb re-called the multiplex PCR reads with MiXCR. The table records 400,000 or so distinct CDR3 sequences, more than 12% of them present only once. The sample taken for sequencing was blood. These receptors all stem from a man aged 50 or older with Graves' ophthalmopathy.

The table lists this clonotype with a few counts. This sequence joins TRBV15 and TRBJ2-3; 7 nucleotides agree with TRBD2. Germline CDR1 LNHNV, CDR2 YYDKDF (reference sequence). The CDR3 is 15 amino acids. Unmatched junction bases numbered 4, after V lost 0 bases and J lost 4 bases. This CDR3 is CATSRDPAGADTQYF. The CDR3 nucleotides are TGTGCCACCAGCAGAGATCCTGCGGGAGCAGATACGCAGTATTTT.

In the case of this clonotype: A read error may account for a junction end that differs from germline. The rearrangement uses TRBV6-1 and TRBJ2-7; D is unclear. The CDR3 covers 11 residues. Germline CDR1 MNHNS, CDR2 SASEGT. The CDR3 DNA sequence: TGTGCCAGCAGAGAAGGCTCCGCGCAGTACTTC. Translation gives CASREGSAQYF.

This clonotype was observed a few times. Compared with germline, one end of the junction differs, possibly owing to a read error. The chain has TRBV19 and TRBJ2-1, with D tentatively TRBD1 (6 bases). There are 16 residues in the CDR3. Germline lookup yields CDR1 LNHDA and CDR2 SQIVND (reference sequence). The CDR3 is CASGIDTTGSYNEQFF. Written as DNA, the CDR3 is TGTGCCAGTGGTATAGATACGACAGGCTCCTACAATGAGCAGTTCTTC. Full variable domain (remainder filled in from reference TRBV19 and TRBJ2-1): DGGITQSPKYLFRKEGQNVTLSCEQNLNHDAMYWYRQDPGQGLRLIYYSQIVNDFQKGDIAEGYSVSREKKESFPLTVTSAQKNPTAFYLCASGIDTTGSYNEQFFGPGTRLTVL.

This clonotype was observed many times. The rearrangement uses TRBV7-6 and TRBJ2-2, with D maybe TRBD2 (5 bases). The CDR3 runs 17 residues. CDR1 is SGHVS, CDR2 FNYEAQ, per germline. Trimming removed 1 base at V and 4 bases at J, with 16 bases between. The CDR3 DNA reads TGTGCCAGCAGCTTAGTTCGGTTAGGCCGGGGCACCGGGGAGCTGTTTTTT. Translated, it gives CASSLVRLGRGTGELFF.

The chain has TRBV9 and TRBJ1-2, with 11 bases matching TRBD1. CDR1 and CDR2 (germline): SGDLS, YYNGEE. J gave up 7 bases and V 4 bases, and 15 bases lay outside the gene matches. There are 17 residues in the CDR3. The CDR3: CASSPRGGTGGIRGYTF. The CDR3 bases are TGTGCCAGCAGCCCACGAGGGGGGACAGGGGGAATTCGTGGCTACACCTTC.

V usage is TRBV7-9 and J usage is TRBJ2-1; 8 bases are shared with TRBD1. The germline gives CDR1 SEHNR, CDR2 FQNEAQ (reference sequence). With 10 bases clipped from V and 6 bases from J, the junction kept 11 bases outside the gene matches. CDR3 length equals 14 residues. Written as DNA, the CDR3 is TGTGCCACCCTCCCCCTAACAGGGGGCAATGAGCAGTTCTTC. This sequence encodes CATLPLTGGNEQFF.

The chain uses TRBV7-3 and TRBJ2-1; D is uncertain. There are 14 residues in the CDR3. V dropped 2 bases and J dropped 8 bases, with 13 bases sitting between them. CDR1 and CDR2 from the germline V gene are SGHTA and FQGTGA. CDR3 in DNA: TGTGCCAGCAGCTTAGGGCGCCACTCCGATGAGCAGTTCTTC. Encoded protein: CASSLGRHSDEQFF.

This clonotype was seen many times. The chain has TRBV28 and TRBJ1-1, with D uncertain. The CDR3 length is 12 residues. Germline loops: CDR1 MDHEN, CDR2 SYDVKM. V lost 8 bases to trimming and J lost 7 bases, with 14 bases between them. CDR3 region: CASRRVTDEAFF. The CDR3 coding sequence is TGTGCCAGCCGTAGGGTCACCGATGAAGCTTTCTTT.